The 5 T cell receptor beta chains below all came from one sample that was sequenced in a study of blood T cell repertoires in COVID-19. Sequencing was performed with immunoSEQ multiplex PCR; in TCRdb, only in-frame clones are kept and a portion is missing. The sample shows about 63,000 clones, 65% to 80% of them seen only once. Material for sequencing was peripheral blood. The receptors derive from a human donor in a cohort sampled during active COVID-19.

The chain couples TRBV4-3 to TRBJ2-7; TRBD1 agrees at 8 bases. The CDR3 consists of 14 residues. The J segment lost 1 base and the V segment lost 4 bases, leaving 3 bases of the junction unmatched. Germline V gene lookup returns CDR1 LGHNA and CDR2 YSLEER. In DNA, the CDR3 is TGCGCCAGCAGCCCAGACAGGGGTTCCTACGAGCAGTACTTC. It yields the protein CASSPDRGSYEQYF.

J is TRBJ2-2 and V is TRBV29-1; 9 bases agree with TRBD1. The germline V gene encodes CDR1 SQVTM and CDR2 ANQGSEA. The CDR3 consists of 14 residues. V lost 5 bases to trimming and J lost 0 bases; unmatched junction nucleotides: 1. CDR3 coding DNA: TGCAGCGTTAGGACAGGGGCGAACACCGGGGAGCTGTTTTTT. It specifies CSVRTGANTGELFF.

The chain carries TRBV5-1 and TRBJ2-2; 7 nucleotides line up with TRBD1. V was clipped by 2 bases and J by 3 bases; unmatched bases: 4. CDR3 size: 15 residues. Germline V gives CDR1 SGHRS, CDR2 YFSETQ. The CDR3: CASSLQGSDTGELFF. The CDR3 region has the DNA TGCGCCAGCAGCTTACAGGGGTCGGACACCGGGGAGCTGTTTTTT.

Only one count was recorded for this clone. V and J are TRBV4-3 and TRBJ1-2, with 12 positions matching TRBD1. Germline assignment: CDR1 LGHNA and CDR2 YSLEER. With V trimmed by 4 bases and J by 11 bases, 11 bases remained unmatched. CDR3 length: 15 residues. The CDR3, as DNA: TGCGCCAGCAGCCCGTCCGGGACAGGGGGCCCCGGTTACACCTTC. Protein product: CASSPSGTGGPGYTF.

V gene TRBV6-5 combines with J gene TRBJ1-5; D may be TRBD1 (5 bases). The CDR3 consists of 13 residues. The germline V and J ends were trimmed by 8 bases and 3 bases, with 11 bases remaining between them. The germline V gene has CDR1 MNHEY and CDR2 SVGAGI. CDR3 loop: CASRRGVNQPQHF. CDR3 nucleotide sequence: TGTGCCAGCCGACGGGGGGTCAATCAGCCCCAGCATTTT.